One sample yielded the 30 T cell receptor beta chains listed below, sequenced in a study of graft-versus-host responses after intestinal transplantation. No antigen is known for these receptors. Assay used: immunoSEQ multiplex PCR; TCRdb lists only in-frame clones, some missing. The data hold approximately 85,000 clones, with 85% to 95% observed a single time. The specimen comprised unstimulated CD8+ T cells sorted from spleen or lymph node cells, sampled before transplant. These receptors all stem from a human donor who was the organ donor for an intestinal transplant.

The J gene is TRBJ2-7, the V gene TRBV7-2; no definite D call. Germline CDR1 SGHTA, CDR2 FQGNSA. This CDR3 is 14 amino acids long. Deletions cut 0 bases from V and 2 bases from J, with 8 bases between. CDR3 residues: CASSLAHGAYEQYF. DNA of the CDR3: TGTGCCAGCAGCTTAGCCCACGGTGCCTACGAGCAGTACTTC.

The count of this clone is one. The chain is built from TRBV13 and TRBJ1-3; TRBD1 matches 7 bases. The J segment lost 8 bases and the V segment lost 5 bases, leaving 15 bases of the junction unmatched. This CDR3 has 16 amino acids. The germline V gene encodes CDR1 PRHDT and CDR2 FYEKMQ (reference sequence). CDR3: CASSRRQGKFVDTIYF. CDR3 sequence (DNA): TGTGCCAGCAGCCGCAGACAGGGAAAGTTTGTAGACACCATATATTTT.

This clone was picked up a small number of times. The chain uses TRBV10-3 and TRBJ2-1; D not resolved. This CDR3 contains 12 residues. Per germline, CDR1 ENHRY and CDR2 SYGVKD. Trimming stripped 0 bases from V and 12 bases from J, with 9 bases between. CDR3 sequence reads: CAISESRQWQFF. Here the CDR3 DNA reads TGTGCCATCAGTGAGTCGCGTCAATGGCAGTTCTTC.

The chain couples TRBV27 to TRBJ1-6; D is undetermined. CDR3 size: 12 residues. CDR1 and CDR2 from the germline V gene are MNHEY and SMNVEV (reference sequence). Trimming took off 3 bases at V and 10 bases at J, with 7 bases between the two ends. CDR3 sequence: CASSFSGSPLHF. The DNA for the CDR3 is TGTGCCAGCAGTTTTTCGGGGTCACCCCTCCACTTT.

The chain recombines TRBV27 with TRBJ2-1; tentative D call: TRBD1 (5 bases). This CDR3 has 13 amino acids. CDR1 is MNHEY, CDR2 SMNVEV, per germline (reference sequence). The V and J ends lost 1 base and 13 bases respectively, with 14 bases between them. The CDR3 sequence is CASSLLTAADQFF. The CDR3 nucleotides are TGTGCCAGCAGTTTATTGACAGCCGCCGATCAGTTCTTC.

This chain links TRBV19 with TRBJ2-5; 14 bases line up with TRBD2. Germline-derived CDR1 and CDR2 are LNHDA and SQIVND (reference sequence). The CDR3 extends over 13 amino acids. With 6 bases clipped from V and 7 bases from J, the junction kept 1 base outside the gene matches. CDR3 amino acids: CASRGTSGGTQYF. CDR3 nucleotides: TGTGCCAGTAGGGGGACTAGCGGGGGGACCCAGTACTTC.

This chain connects TRBV27 to TRBJ2-7; a weak D match, TRBD1 (5 bases). The V end lost 8 bases, the J end lost 1 base, and 12 bases lay between the germline ends. This CDR3 contains 13 residues. The germline V gene encodes CDR1 MNHEY and CDR2 SMNVEV (reference sequence). The CDR3 loop is CASGRAGSYEQYF. DNA of the CDR3: TGTGCCAGCGGAAGGGCAGGGTCCTACGAGCAGTACTTC.

As concerns this clone: Additional DNA sequences in this sample encode the identical CDR3. The chain uses TRBV19 and TRBJ2-7; a weak D match, TRBD2 (6 bases). V lost 5 bases to trimming and J lost 2 bases, with 19 bases between them. There are 16 residues in the CDR3. CDR1 is LNHDA, CDR2 SQIVND, per germline (reference sequence). Written as DNA, the CDR3 is TGTGCCAGTAGTCCGGACCCACGGAGGGTCCCCTACGAGCAGTACTTC. Amino acids: CASSPDPRRVPYEQYF.

This clone was picked up a small number of times. This sequence joins TRBV7-6 and TRBJ2-7; no clear D gene. The CDR3 spans 13 residues. Between the trimmed V and J ends, which lost 5 bases and 4 bases, there was a span of 12 bases. The germline V gene has CDR1 SGHVS and CDR2 FNYEAQ. This CDR3 is CASSPSQRYEQYF. The CDR3 DNA is TGTGCCAGCAGCCCATCCCAACGGTACGAGCAGTACTTC.

In this sample, this clone turned up a few times. V usage is TRBV5-6 and J usage is TRBJ2-7, with a tentative D call TRBD2 (5 bases). The germline gives CDR1 SGHDT, CDR2 YYEEEE. With 0 bases removed from V and 2 bases from J, the gap between germline ends came to 12 bases. This CDR3 comprises 15 residues. CDR3 DNA sequence: TGTGCCAGCAGCTTGGAGTTCGGACTTCCCTACGAGCAGTACTTC. This translates into CASSLEFGLPYEQYF.

The chain joins TRBV13 to TRBJ2-3; a possible D gene is TRBD2 (6 bases). The CDR3 length is 15 residues. Trimming took 8 bases from V and 4 from J, leaving 19 bases between them. Germline V gene data show CDR1 as PRHDT and CDR2 as FYEKMQ (reference sequence). CDR3 residues: CASHKSEGFPDTQYF. CDR3 bases: TGTGCCAGCCATAAATCGGAGGGGTTTCCAGATACGCAGTATTTT.

This chain links TRBV18 with TRBJ2-1; 8 bases are a match to TRBD2. The CDR3 contains 19 residues. J gave up 4 bases and V 0 bases, and 14 bases lay outside the gene matches. CDR1 KGHSH and CDR2 LQKENI come from the germline V gene. The CDR3 spells CASSPPSIGGRNFYNEQFF. In DNA form, the CDR3 reads TGTGCCAGCTCACCACCATCGATTGGCGGGAGGAATTTTTACAATGAGCAGTTCTTC.

This chain links TRBV27 with TRBJ2-1, with D possibly being TRBD2 (7 bases). Per the germline V gene, CDR1 is MNHEY and CDR2 is SMNVEV (reference sequence). Trimming pared 5 bases from V and 10 bases from J, leaving 27 bases between. CDR3 length equals 17 residues. This CDR3 reads CASSRRGRAVDPREQFF. The CDR3 DNA reads TGTGCCAGCAGTAGGAGGGGGAGGGCCGTCGACCCACGCGAGCAGTTCTTC.

V is TRBV10-3 and J is TRBJ1-3, with D perhaps TRBD1 (5 bases). The CDR3 covers 17 residues. Trimming took off 2 bases at V and 0 bases at J, with 14 bases between the two ends. Germline V CDR1 and CDR2: ENHRY, SYGVKD. The CDR3 DNA follows: TGTGCCATCAGTGAGGGAATCGGCGGACACTCTGGAAACACCATATATTTT. Translated: CAISEGIGGHSGNTIYF.

The sample holds one count of this clone. CDR3 sequence: CASSLRSEAFF. The CDR3 coding sequence is TGTGCCAGCAGCTTACGGTCTGAAGCTTTCTTT. The chain uses TRBV11-2 and TRBJ1-1; D is unresolved. Trimming stripped 2 bases from V and 6 bases from J, with 4 bases between. The germline V gene has CDR1 SGHAT and CDR2 FQNNGV. CDR3 length: 11 residues.

The chain recombines TRBV7-3 with TRBJ2-3, with D possibly being TRBD2 (5 bases). V was pared by 1 base and J by 1 base, with 9 bases between. Germline CDR1 SGHTA, CDR2 FQGTGA. The CDR3 loop spans 15 amino acids. The CDR3, as DNA: TGTGCCAGCAGCTTAAGTGGGAGCGGCACAGATACGCAGTATTTT. This sequence encodes CASSLSGSGTDTQYF.

The chain links TRBV1 to TRBJ2-7; the DNA was not used to check the table's D call, TRBD1. TRBV1 is a listed pseudogene. CDR3 length: 16 amino acids. The CDR3 protein is CTSSLPMGAGPYEQYF. CDR3 sequence (DNA): TGCACCAGCAGCCTCCCGATGGGGGCGGGCCCCTACGAGCAGTACTTC.

The V call is TRBV6-1, the J call TRBJ2-7; 11 bases are shared with TRBD2. This CDR3 has 15 amino acids. J lost 5 bases, V lost 4 bases, and 7 bases had no gene match. Germline V gene lookup returns CDR1 MNHNS and CDR2 SASEGT. Here the CDR3 reads CASSGTSGSFNEQYF. The CDR3 nucleotides read TGTGCCAGCAGTGGTACTAGCGGGAGTTTCAACGAGCAGTACTTC.

The chain joins TRBV4-1 to TRBJ2-2, with TRBD2 as a possible D gene (6 bases). The CDR3 spans 13 residues. V lost 6 bases, J lost 5 bases, and 10 bases lay in between. Looked up from germline, CDR1 is MGHRA and CDR2 is YSYEKL. The CDR3, as DNA: TGCGCCAGCAGTCACGGGGGTACCGGGGAGCTGTTTTTT. As protein: CASSHGGTGELFF.

This clone has just a few counts. The chain links TRBV4-1 to TRBJ2-7; tentatively, D is TRBD2 (6 bases). Germline V lookup: CDR1 MGHRA, CDR2 YSYEKL. The V gene lost 5 bases and the J gene lost 1 base, with 9 bases spanning the gap. This CDR3 has 13 amino acids. This chain's CDR3 is CASSGGLSYEQYF. CDR3 DNA sequence: TGCGCCAGCAGCGGGGGACTTTCCTACGAGCAGTACTTC.

The chain joins TRBV7-9 to TRBJ1-1; TRBD1 agrees at 8 bases. Germline-derived CDR1 and CDR2 are SEHNR and FQNEAQ (reference sequence). J was trimmed by 5 bases and V by 2 bases; bases with no gene match: 4. The CDR3 totals 14 residues. The CDR3 here is CASSLPNRGTEAFF. The CDR3 DNA is TGTGCCAGCAGCTTACCCAACAGGGGGACTGAAGCTTTCTTT.

The rearrangement links TRBV18 to TRBJ2-5; 8 bases align to TRBD2. V gave up 5 bases and J gave up 11 bases; unmatched junction bases: 4. The CDR3 runs 11 residues. CDR1 KGHSH and CDR2 LQKENI come from the germline V gene. The CDR3 protein is CASSAGGEQYF. DNA for the CDR3: TGTGCCAGCTCAGCGGGGGGTGAGCAGTACTTC.

The J gene is TRBJ1-2, the V gene TRBV9; a weak D match, TRBD1 (5 bases). CDR3 length: 15 amino acids. Looked up from germline, CDR1 is SGDLS and CDR2 is YYNGEE. Trimming shortened V by 0 bases and J by 4 bases, and 13 bases separated the two germline ends. Here the CDR3 DNA reads TGTGCCAGCAGCGTAGGGGAGGGGTTGGGCTATGGCTACACCTTC. Translation: CASSVGEGLGYGYTF.

The chain employs TRBV4-2 and TRBJ1-1, with D tentatively TRBD1 (6 bases). CDR1 and CDR2 (germline): LGHNA, YNFKEQ. V lost 1 base and J 11 bases, leaving 17 bases between the germline ends. CDR3 length: 14 amino acids. CDR3 amino acids: CASSQGDTPNGAFF. As DNA, the CDR3 is TGTGCCAGCAGCCAAGGGGACACCCCTAACGGGGCTTTCTTT.

The J gene is TRBJ1-2, the V gene TRBV7-3, with TRBD1 identical over 7 bases. This CDR3 is built from 14 residues. Per the germline V gene, CDR1 is SGHTA and CDR2 is FQGTGA. V lost 2 bases to trimming and J lost 2 bases; unmatched junction nucleotides: 2. The chain's CDR3 is CASSLGTDNYGYTF. CDR3 in DNA: TGTGCCAGCAGCTTAGGGACAGACAACTATGGCTACACCTTC.

The chain employs TRBV18 and TRBJ1-2; TRBD1 might be the D (6 bases). This CDR3 is 15 amino acids long. V gave up 3 bases and J gave up 7 bases, with 18 bases separating them. CDR1 and CDR2 from the germline V gene are KGHSH and LQKENI. The CDR3 protein is CASSPLAGGERGYTF. The CDR3 region has the DNA TGTGCCAGCTCACCCTTAGCGGGGGGCGAACGTGGCTACACCTTC. The full variable domain, its missing parts supplied by reference TRBV18 and TRBJ1-2, is NAGVMQNPRHLVRRRGQEARLRCSPMKGHSHVYWYRQLPEEGLKFMVYLQKENIIDESGMPKERFSAEFPKEGPSILRIQQVVRGDSAAYFCASSPLAGGERGYTFGSGTRLTVV.

The V call is TRBV14, the J call TRBJ2-7; 9 bases fit TRBD1. This CDR3 is 14 amino acids long. The junction had 4 bases not matched to a gene; V was cut back by 4 bases and J by 3 bases. The V gene's germline CDR1 is SGHDN and CDR2 FVKESK. The CDR3 here is CASSLRDRDYEQYF. DNA of the CDR3: TGTGCCAGCAGCCTTCGGGACAGGGACTACGAGCAGTACTTC.

The V call is TRBV6-1, the J call TRBJ1-5, with TRBD1 identical over 10 bases. Germline V lookup: CDR1 MNHNS, CDR2 SASEGT. The CDR3 covers 15 residues. V lost 6 bases and J lost 9; bases outside the gene matches: 11. CDR3 DNA: TGTGCCAGCAGGCGACAGGGGGCGTATTATAGGCCCCAGCATTTT. Encoded protein: CASRRQGAYYRPQHF.

The V and J genes are TRBV28 and TRBJ2-7; maybe TRBD2 (5 bases). CDR3 length: 17 amino acids. Deletions cut 1 base from V and 3 bases from J, with 19 bases between. Germline CDR1 reads MDHEN; CDR2 reads SYDVKM. The DNA of the CDR3 is TGTGCCAGCAGTTTATACCCCGCTGCCTTCGGGGTCTACGAGCAGTACTTC. It yields the protein CASSLYPAAFGVYEQYF. Variable domain in full (rest from reference TRBV28 and TRBJ2-7): DVKVTQSSRYLVKRTGEKVFLECVQDMDHENMFWYRQDPGLGLRLIYFSYDVKMKEKGDIPEGYSVSREKKERFSLILESASTNQTSMYLCASSLYPAAFGVYEQYFGPGTRLTVT.

V gene TRBV15 combines with J gene TRBJ2-1; TRBD2 matches 8 bases. J lost 7 bases, V lost 1 base, and 9 bases had no gene match. Germline-derived CDR1 and CDR2 are LNHNV and YYDKDF (reference sequence). The CDR3 contains 16 residues. CDR3 protein: CATSRVREGNWNEQFF. The CDR3 DNA is TGTGCCACCAGCAGAGTTCGGGAGGGGAATTGGAATGAGCAGTTCTTC.